Shown below are 2 T cell receptor beta chains from a single sample sequenced in a study of control samples from healthy donors and cancer patients. Repertoires were generated with immunoSEQ multiplex PCR, while TCRdb's copy carries only in-frame clones and drops some. The sample consists of about 70,000 clones, 84% of them appearing once. Sequenced material: blood. Every receptor here comes from a man in his fifties in good health.

This chain uses TRBV7-9 with TRBJ1-2; D possibly corresponds to TRBD1 (6 bases). The CDR3 runs to 15 residues. V gave up 5 bases and J gave up 6 bases, with 19 bases separating them. Germline CDR1 reads SEHNR; CDR2 reads FQNEAQ (reference sequence). The CDR3 DNA reads TGTGCCAGCAGCCTACGGGACACCCGAGGGAATGGCTACACCTTC. This sequence encodes CASSLRDTRGNGYTF.

This clone appeared a few times. This chain joins TRBV2 and TRBJ1-5, with TRBD1 matching over 7 bases. CDR3 length: 13 residues. The trim removed 7 bases at V and 3 bases at J, leaving 3 bases unmatched. The germline CDR1 and CDR2 sequences are SNHLY and FYNNEI. The DNA for the CDR3 is TGTGCCAGCAATGACAGGGACAATCAGCCCCAGCATTTT. Encoded protein: CASNDRDNQPQHF.